The next 19 T cell receptor beta chains were all read from a single sample in a study of T cells in women clearing cervical HPV infection. Assay used: immunoSEQ multiplex PCR; TCRdb lists only in-frame clones, some missing. Its clone listing holds over 30,000 clones. The specimen was blood buffy coat. The receptors stem from a woman between 18 and 75 years old with a cervical HPV16 infection that either progressed to CIN3+ or cleared (not recorded which).

A note on this clone: The CDR3 is cut off 3 residues early in the read; its end comes from the germline J gene. V gene TRBV10-3 combines with J gene TRBJ2-2; D might be TRBD1 (6 bases). Looked up from germline, CDR1 is ENHRY and CDR2 is SYGVKD. The CDR3 is made up of 13 amino acids. The sequenced CDR3 bases are TGTGCCATCAGGGGGGACATAAATGAAAAG. Residues: CAIRGDINEK. The whole CDR3 protein reads CAIRGDINEKLFF.

On this clone itself: The junction and the germline gene differ at one end; a read error may be behind it. The read ends 3 residues before the CDR3 terminus; that terminus is restored from the germline J gene. The chain links TRBV6-1 to TRBJ1-2; D is ambiguous. This CDR3 spans 17 amino acids. CDR1 MNHNS and CDR2 SASEGT come from the germline V gene. CDR3: CASREAIAGLDGYGYTF. The part of the CDR3 DNA that was read is TGTGCCAGCAGGGAAGCAATAGCCGGACTAGACGGCTATGGC.

CDR3 in amino acids: CASSLDAVEQFF. CDR3 bases read: TGTGCCAGCAGCTTAGACGCGGTTGAG. V gene TRBV7-2 combines with J gene TRBJ2-1, with unresolved D. The DNA ends 3 residues before the CDR3 does, and the rest of the CDR3 is filled in from the germline J gene. V was cut by 1 base and J by 9 bases, with 7 bases left in between. CDR3 length equals 12 residues. Germline values: CDR1 SGHTA, CDR2 FQGNSA.

About this clone itself: With the read ending 3 residues before the CDR3 end, the germline J gene is used to fill in that end. The rearrangement joins TRBV7-2 to TRBJ2-5, with a tentative D call TRBD2 (5 bases). Trimming took 2 bases from V and 6 from J, leaving 13 bases between them. This CDR3 spans 14 amino acids. Germline CDR1 reads SGHTA; CDR2 reads FQGNSA. The DNA read from the CDR3 is TGTGCCAGCAGCTTACGGGGAAGCGGAAAGACC. Its protein is CASSLRGSGKT. The whole CDR3 sequence reads CASSLRGSGKTQYF.

Concerning this clone: The sequence runs out 3 residues before the end of the CDR3; the remainder is reconstructed from the germline J gene. The chain recombines TRBV6-2 or TRBV6-3 with TRBJ1-2; tentative D call: TRBD1 (6 bases). This CDR3 region has 14 residues. Germline V gives CDR1 MNHEY, CDR2 SVGEGT. The CDR3 reads CASTHRTEAYDYTF. CDR3 DNA (partial): TGTGCCAGCACCCATCGGACAGAAGCCTACGAC.

Regarding this clone: The DNA ends 3 residues before the CDR3 does, and the rest of the CDR3 is filled in from the germline J gene. The V call is TRBV30, the J call TRBJ1-1, with D perhaps TRBD1 (5 bases). Germline CDR1 reads GTSNPN; CDR2 reads SVGIG (reference sequence). Trimming left V 5 bases short and J 0 bases short, with 16 bases between. The CDR3 consists of 15 residues. The DNA read from the CDR3 is TGTGCCTGGGGGGCTGGAGGAGCCATGAACACTGAA. Its protein product is CAWGAGGAMNTE. The complete CDR3 sequence is CAWGAGGAMNTEAFF.

A word on this clone: The CDR3 end is not reached by the read, which stops 3 residues before it; the germline J gene fills it in. This sequence joins TRBV5-1 and TRBJ1-3, with D possibly TRBD1 on 5 matching bases. The CDR3 has 14 residues. V lost 3 bases, J lost 0 bases, and 7 bases lay in between. Germline V gene sequence: CDR1 SGHRS, CDR2 YFSETQ. CDR3 sequence: CASSSDSSGNTIYF. CDR3 bases read: TGCGCCAGCAGCTCAGACAGCTCTGGAAACACC.

On this clone itself: The read falls 3 residues short of the CDR3 end, and the missing part is taken from the germline J gene. The chain uses TRBV18 and TRBJ2-7, with D unclear. The V and J ends lost 3 bases and 2 bases respectively, with 17 bases between them. Germline V gene lookup returns CDR1 KGHSH and CDR2 LQKENI. The CDR3 has 16 residues. Partial CDR3 DNA: TGTGCCAGCTCACCCCCGGTCGAAATACCCCCCTACGAG. Its protein product is CASSPPVEIPPYE. The full CDR3 reads CASSPPVEIPPYEQYF. The full variable domain, its missing parts supplied by reference TRBV18 and TRBJ2-7, is NAGVMQNPRHLVRRRGQEARLRCSPMKGHSHVYWYRQLPEEGLKFMVYLQKENIIDESGMPKERFSAEFPKEGPSILRIQQVVRGDSAAYFCASSPPVEIPPYEQYFGPGTRLTVT.

Partial CDR3 DNA: TGTGCCAGCAGCTTAGTACAGGGGGAGGGC. Translating it yields CASSLVQGEG. From start to end, the CDR3 is CASSLVQGEGYTF. This sequence joins TRBV7-2 and TRBJ1-2, with 8 positions matching TRBD1. The read ends 3 residues early relative to the CDR3; the germline J gene fills the gap. The V gene's germline CDR1 is SGHTA and CDR2 FQGNSA. The CDR3 spans 13 residues.

Regarding this clone: One junction end disagrees with the germline gene, perhaps due to a read error. The CDR3 here is CSASAGQESYVYTF. The sequenced CDR3 bases are TGCAGTGCTAGCGCCGGACAGGAGTCGTATGTC. The J gene is TRBJ1-2, the V gene TRBV20-1; 7 nucleotides line up with TRBD1. The missing CDR3 end, 3 residues past where the read stops, is filled in from the germline J gene. The CDR3 is made up of 14 amino acids. The germline gives CDR1 DFQATT, CDR2 SNEGSKA (reference sequence).

Comment on this clone: Its ends do not fully match the called genes, so a read error is possible. The CDR3 end is not reached by the read, which stops 3 residues before it; the germline J gene fills it in. V is TRBV20-1 and J is TRBJ1-1, with D maybe TRBD1 (5 bases). CDR1 is DFQATT, CDR2 SNEGSKA, per germline (reference sequence). The CDR3 length is 13 residues. Incomplete CDR3 DNA: TGCAGTGCTGGAGACCAGGGCTACACTGAA. Protein product: CSAGDQGYTE. The whole CDR3 sequence reads CSAGDQGYTEAFF.

To note about this clone: The sequence runs out 3 residues before the end of the CDR3; the remainder is reconstructed from the germline J gene. The chain combines TRBV3-1 (or the pseudogene TRBV3-2) with TRBJ2-3; D remains unclear. Germline CDR1 is LGHDT and CDR2 is YNNKEL (reference sequence). V was clipped by 1 base and J by 0 bases, with 8 bases between them. The CDR3 has 15 amino acids. The covered CDR3 bases are TGTGCCAGCAGCCAAGGGGCCCAGAGCACAGATACG. Translation gives CASSQGAQSTDT. The full CDR3 protein is CASSQGAQSTDTQYF.

For this clone: The observed sequence ends 3 residues before the CDR3 terminus, with the missing tail filled in from the germline J gene. This sequence joins TRBV20-1 and TRBJ1-2; possibly TRBD1 for D (5 bases). Germline-derived CDR1 and CDR2 are DFQATT and SNEGSKA (reference sequence). The germline V and J ends were trimmed by 5 bases and 3 bases, with 10 bases remaining between them. The CDR3 loop spans 12 amino acids. The DNA read from the CDR3 is TGCAGTGCTTGGGGCGGGGACTATGGC. Protein product: CSAWGGDYG. The entire CDR3 protein is CSAWGGDYGYTF.

A note on this clone: The read terminates 3 residues before the CDR3 end, so the remaining end is supplied by the germline J gene. J is TRBJ1-1 and V is TRBV29-1; maybe TRBD1 (5 bases). CDR1 SQVTM and CDR2 ANQGSEA come from the germline V gene. Trimming pared 6 bases from V and 4 bases from J, leaving 9 bases between. The CDR3 totals 11 residues. CDR3 sequence reads: CSVADSTEAFF. CDR3 bases read: TGCAGCGTCGCCGACAGCACTGAA.

Worth noting for this clone: Read coverage stops 3 residues before the CDR3 terminus; the germline J gene supplies the remainder. The chain joins TRBV12-5 to TRBJ2-7; 8 nucleotides align to TRBD1. Germline CDR1 reads LGHNT; CDR2 reads FRNRAP. With 2 bases clipped from V and 5 bases from J, the junction kept 5 bases outside the gene matches. There are 14 residues in the CDR3. The CDR3 sequence: CASGLPTDRDEQYF. The sequenced part of the CDR3 DNA is TGTGCTAGTGGTTTGCCCACGGACAGGGACGAG.

CDR3 in amino acids: CASSLLDRGRQETQYF. The part of the CDR3 DNA that was read is TGTGCCAGCAGCTTATTGGACAGGGGGCGACAGGAGACC. This chain connects TRBV7-8 to TRBJ2-5, with TRBD1 matching 11 bases. The read comes to an end 3 residues before the CDR3 does, leaving the germline J gene to fill in the end. In germline, CDR1 is SGHVS, CDR2 FQNEAQ. V was clipped by 2 bases and J by 5 bases; unmatched bases: 7. This CDR3 has 16 residues.

CDR3: CASSLHQDTGELFF. The CDR3 DNA, read in part, is TGTGCCAGCAGCTTACACCAGGACACCGGGGAG. The genes are TRBV11-3 and TRBJ2-2; D is uncertain. From the germline J gene comes the end of the CDR3, since the read stops 3 residues before it. Trimming cost V 2 bases and J 3 bases, with 7 bases left between them. The CDR3 runs to 14 residues. CDR1 SGHNT and CDR2 YENEEA come from the germline V gene.

Of note for this clone: The read ends 3 residues before the CDR3 terminus; that terminus is restored from the germline J gene. This chain connects TRBV20-1 to TRBJ2-3; 9 nucleotides align to TRBD1. V shed 6 bases and J 7 bases; nucleotides not matched to a gene: 8. Per germline, CDR1 DFQATT and CDR2 SNEGSKA (reference sequence). This CDR3 is built from 13 residues. The CDR3 is CSAPGTGMNTQYF. CDR3 DNA, as far as it was read: TGCAGTGCCCCTGGGACAGGGATGAATACG.

Notes on this clone: The read ends 3 residues before the CDR3 terminus; that terminus is restored from the germline J gene. The chain links TRBV10-2 to TRBJ1-6; unclear D gene. The CDR3 loop spans 14 amino acids. Germline lookup yields CDR1 WSHSY and CDR2 SAAADI. Trimming shortened V by 0 bases and J by 7 bases, and 7 bases separated the two germline ends. The CDR3 loop is CASSESQSNSPLHF. The CDR3 bases that were read are TGCGCCAGCAGTGAGTCCCAGTCCAATTCACCC.